The T cell receptor beta chain under discussion was sequenced for a study of cytomegalovirus exposure and HLA in healthy donors. A multiplex PCR was run with 60 Vbeta primers and 13 Jbeta primers. Using immunoSEQ multiplex PCR, the repertoire was profiled, and TCRdb retains in-frame clones only, with some absent. Of roughly 120,000 clones listed, 79% are singletons. There are 13 residues in the CDR3. V was cut by 11 bases and J by 5 bases, with 16 bases left in between. Germline V gene sequence: CDR1 MDHEN, CDR2 SYDVKM. This clonotype was obtained from a woman younger than 35 in good health and CMV-seropositive. The rearrangement uses TRBV28 and TRBJ1-5, with D maybe TRBD1 (5 bases). The sequenced sample was PBMCs. The CDR3 sequence: CALSGGVDQPQHF. The CDR3 DNA sequence: TGTGCCTTGTCGGGAGGGGTCGATCAGCCCCAGCATTTT.